This T cell receptor (beta chain) was retrieved from a study of shared clonotypes between healthy human individuals. Study in general: Each donor had three CD4 naive, three CD4 memory, two CD8 naive and one CD8 memory plate.

CD45RO-negative CD8 cells positively selected for CCR7 made up the naive population, which excluded terminally differentiated effector memory CD45RA+ cells. CDR3 length: 13 residues. The germline CDR1 and CDR2 sequences are MNHEY and SMNVEV (reference sequence). The V gene lost 5 bases and the J gene lost 13 bases, with 15 bases spanning the gap. In the sorted-subset replicate PCRs, around 200 ng DNA, 29,000 or so T cell genomes, was used. The protocol was immunoSEQ multiplex PCR, while the TCRdb copy is restricted to in-frame clones and leaves out a portion. The sample has approximately 1.9 million clones, approximately 92% seen once.

The sequence came from a man between 18 and 35 years old in good health. Some clones in this sample may be carry-over from other donors' samples. The chain combines TRBV27 with TRBJ2-6; D might be TRBD1 (7 bases). Input material: naive CD8+ T cells from PBMCs. CDR3: CASSMWDSGVLTF. In nucleotides, the CDR3 is TGTGCCAGCAGTATGTGGGACAGCGGGGTCCTGACTTTC.